This T cell receptor (beta chain) came from a study of beta chain features in type 1 diabetes. As for the study in general: Patients did not differ from healthy donors in age, gender or cell yield.

Study-wide results and caveats: TCRB CDR3s from Type 1 diabetes patients were moderately but significantly shorter in all four CD4+ subsets.

Expressed TCRB transcripts got sequenced, as all isolated RNA was reverse transcribed. Generated by immunoSEQ multiplex PCR, the TCRdb table keeps only in-frame clones and is missing some. This sample has hundreds of thousands of clones; around 15% occur once, and the top ten carry 0.035% to 0.04%. There are a few counts of this clone. What it binds is unknown. The sample consisted of naive CD4+ T cells from blood. This clonotype was obtained from a man between 18 and 35 years old with type 1 diabetes.

CDR3 nucleotides: TGCAGCGTTTCGCTTTCCTACGAGCAGTACTTC. Encoded protein: CSVSLSYEQYF. J is TRBJ2-7 and V is TRBV29-1; D is unclear. The length of the CDR3 is 11 residues. The germline V and J ends were trimmed by 5 bases and 1 base, with 6 bases remaining between them. Germline CDR1 and CDR2: SQVTM and ANQGSEA.